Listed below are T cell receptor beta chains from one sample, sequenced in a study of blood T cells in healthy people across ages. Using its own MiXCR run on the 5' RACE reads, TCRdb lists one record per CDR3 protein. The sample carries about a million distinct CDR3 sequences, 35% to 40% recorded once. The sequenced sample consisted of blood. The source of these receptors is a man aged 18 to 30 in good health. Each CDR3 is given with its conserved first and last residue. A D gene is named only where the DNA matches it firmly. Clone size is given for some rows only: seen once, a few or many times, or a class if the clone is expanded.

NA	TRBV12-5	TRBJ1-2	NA	TGTGCTAGTGGTTTCTCAAGAGACTATGGCTACACCTTC	CASGFSRDYGYTF
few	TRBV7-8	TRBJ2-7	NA	TGTGCCAGCAGCTTGGAGACAGGGAGGAATTCCTACGAGCAGTACTTC	CASSLETGRNSYEQYF
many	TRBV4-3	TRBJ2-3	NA	TGCGCCAGCAGCCAAGATCGGGGGCGTAGCACAGATACGCAGTATTTT	CASSQDRGRSTDTQYF
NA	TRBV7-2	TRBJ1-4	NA	TGTGCCAGCAGCTTAGCAGGGTTAGGGGAAAAACTGTTTTTT	CASSLAGLGEKLFF
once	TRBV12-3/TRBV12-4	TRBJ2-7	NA	TGTGCCAGCAGTTTTAGCGACTCCTACAATGAGCAGTACTTC	CASSFSDSYNEQYF
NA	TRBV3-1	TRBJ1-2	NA	TGTGCCAGCAGCCAAGGAAAGTTGGGCTACACCTTC	CASSQGKLGYTF
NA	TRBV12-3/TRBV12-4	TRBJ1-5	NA	TGTGCCAGCAGTGTGGTGGGGACACAGGCCCAGCATTTT	CASSVVGTQAQHF
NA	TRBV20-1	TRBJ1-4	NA	TGCAGTGCTCTGGTACTGGGCCCCGGGATTGAAAAACTGTTTTTT	CSALVLGPGIEKLFF
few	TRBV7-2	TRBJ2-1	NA	TGTGCCAGCATGGGGGGTAGCTCCTACAATGAGCAGTTCTTC	CASMGGSSYNEQFF
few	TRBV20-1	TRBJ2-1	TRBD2	TGCAGTGCTAGGGGGCTAGCGGGGGGACATTACAATGAGCAGTTCTTC	CSARGLAGGHYNEQFF
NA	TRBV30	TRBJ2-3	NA	TGTGCCTGGAGTCGAGGACGCCCAGATACGCAGTATTTT	CAWSRGRPDTQYF
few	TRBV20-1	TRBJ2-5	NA	TGCAGTGCTAGAGAAGATTCGGAGACCCAGTACTTC	CSAREDSETQYF
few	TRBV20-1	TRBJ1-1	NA	TGCAGTGCCAAGCAGGGATCCGGGAACACTGAAGCTTTCTTT	CSAKQGSGNTEAFF
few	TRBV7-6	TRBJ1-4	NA	TGTGCCAGCAGCGTCGGGACAAGTAATGAAAAACTGTTTTTT	CASSVGTSNEKLFF
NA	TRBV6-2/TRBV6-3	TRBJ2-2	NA	TGTGCCAGCTCACACAGCTACACCGGGGAGCTGTTTTTT	CASSHSYTGELFF
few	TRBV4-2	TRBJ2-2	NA	TGTGCCAGCAGCCAAGAAGGCGGCGTGGCCGGGGAGCTGTTTTTT	CASSQEGGVAGELFF
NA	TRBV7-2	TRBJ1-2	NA	TGTGCCAGCAGCGAATCCCAGAGCTACACCTTC	CASSESQSYTF
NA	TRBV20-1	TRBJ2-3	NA	TGCAGTGCTAGAGCCTGGACAGACCCCACAGATACGCAGTATTTT	CSARAWTDPTDTQYF
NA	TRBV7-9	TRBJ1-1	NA	TGTGCCAGCAGCTTAGGTCCGGGGCAGAACACTGAAGCTTTCTTT	CASSLGPGQNTEAFF
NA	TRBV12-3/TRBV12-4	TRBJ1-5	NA	TGTGCCAGCAGTTTAGGTGGCCCCGTGGGGCCCCAGCATTTT	CASSLGGPVGPQHF
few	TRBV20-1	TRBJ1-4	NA	TGCAGTGTAACTTTCAGCAATGAAAAACTGTTTTTT	CSVTFSNEKLFF
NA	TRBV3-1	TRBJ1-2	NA	TGTGCCAGCAGCCAAGATCGGACAGCCTATGTCTACACCTTC	CASSQDRTAYVYTF
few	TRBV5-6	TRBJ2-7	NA	TGTGCCAGCAGCTCCTTAACACAGGGATACAATGAGCAGTACTTC	CASSSLTQGYNEQYF
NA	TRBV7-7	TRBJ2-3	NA	TGTGCTAGCAGCTTGGTGGCCACCAAGACAGATACGCAGTATTTT	CASSLVATKTDTQYF